This TCR beta chain stems from a study of tissue T cells after allogeneic stem cell transplantation. Study-wide points: TCR repertoires tracked anatomic similarity, regardless of disease or transplant status.

Time point reported: mouse harvest day 7 after allogeneic transplant. The graft held 10^6 splenic CD5+ T cells and 10^7 T-cell-depleted bone marrow cells. This mouse GVHD model was MHC-mismatched B6 to BALB/c, profiled day 7 or 14. Trimming removed 2 bases from V and 0 bases from J, with 9 bases in between. CDR3 length: 15 amino acids. CDR1 SNHLY and CDR2 FYNGKV come from the germline V gene (reference sequence). A note on this clone: Its target is unknown. Gene names are the mouse ones. The read ends 1 residue shy of where the CDR3 ends; the end is completed using the germline J gene.

The assay was immunoSEQ multiplex PCR, and TCRdb's table has in-frame clones only and misses some. The data contain approximately 7,300 clones, about 47% of them singletons. The chain recombines TRBV3 with TRBJ2-3, with D perhaps TRBD1 or TRBD2 (6 bases each). The sequenced sample consisted of lymph node tissue. The sequence came from a female BALB/c mouse given C57BL/6 T cells with graft-versus-host disease after an allogeneic hematopoietic cell transplant. The covered CDR3 bases are TGTGCCAGCAGCTTACAGGGGACTAGTGCAGAAACGCTGTAT. Its translation: CASSLQGTSAETLY. The whole CDR3 protein reads CASSLQGTSAETLYF.